These 29 T cell receptor beta chains were all obtained from the same sample, sequenced in a study of cytomegalovirus exposure and HLA in healthy donors. The PCR used 60 Vbeta and 13 Jbeta primers. Libraries were prepared by immunoSEQ multiplex PCR; TCRdb keeps only in-frame clonotypes and omits some of them. Found here are 100,000 to 120,000 clones, 13% to 15% of them singletons; the top ten hold roughly 0.8%. The sample comprised PBMCs. The receptors stem from a female donor in good health and CMV-seronegative.

The chain recombines TRBV29-1 with TRBJ1-1; 8 nucleotides match TRBD1. The V gene's germline CDR1 is SQVTM and CDR2 ANQGSEA. After removal of 6 bases from V and 0 bases from J, the junction contained 6 bases not matched to a gene. The CDR3 is made up of 14 amino acids. The CDR3 DNA reads TGCAGCGTCACTAGGACAGGGATGAACACTGAAGCTTTCTTT. The encoded protein is CSVTRTGMNTEAFF.

The rearrangement links TRBV7-9 to TRBJ2-7; D remains unclear. Germline-derived CDR1 and CDR2 are SEHNR and FQNEAQ (reference sequence). The V gene lost 3 bases and the J gene lost 2 bases, with 11 bases spanning the gap. The CDR3 covers 14 residues. As DNA, the CDR3 is TGTGCCAGCAGCTTGGCAGGCCCCACCTACGAGCAGTACTTC. Amino acid sequence: CASSLAGPTYEQYF.

This clone turned up a few times. This chain links TRBV7-2 with TRBJ2-1; 14 bases agree with TRBD2. The CDR3 has 14 residues. The V gene end was trimmed by 4 bases and the J gene end by 15 bases; junction bases not matched to a gene: 8. In germline, CDR1 is SGHTA, CDR2 FQGNSA. CDR3 residues: CASSSGLAGVSPFF. CDR3 in DNA: TGTGCCAGCAGCTCGGGACTAGCGGGAGTTTCGCCGTTCTTC.

The chain joins TRBV4-3 to TRBJ1-4, with a possible D match to TRBD1 (6 bases). This CDR3 region has 15 residues. V was trimmed by 1 base and J by 9 bases, leaving 15 bases between them. The germline CDR1 and CDR2 sequences are LGHNA and YSLEER. The CDR3 protein is CASSQVGSGDKKLFF. As DNA, the CDR3 is TGCGCCAGCAGCCAAGTGGGCTCCGGGGACAAAAAACTGTTTTTT.

This clone was seen a few times. Other DNA variants within this sample encode the same CDR3. The chain links TRBV2 to TRBJ2-5, with D possibly TRBD1 on 5 matching bases. V was pared by 3 bases and J by 5 bases, with 10 bases between. In germline, CDR1 is SNHLY, CDR2 FYNNEI. This CDR3 is built from 13 residues. CDR3 residues: CASSDQGLETQYF. CDR3 DNA sequence: TGTGCCAGCAGTGATCAGGGATTGGAGACCCAGTACTTC.

This chain links TRBV29-1 with TRBJ2-2; TRBD2 aligns across 14 bases. The ends lost 7 bases at V and 4 bases at J; junction bases unmatched: 5. This CDR3 is built from 15 residues. The V gene's germline CDR1 is SQVTM and CDR2 ANQGSEA. The CDR3 coding sequence is TGCAGCGCCGGAGGACTAGCGGGGGGCACCGGGGAGCTGTTTTTT. Residues: CSAGGLAGGTGELFF.

The chain has TRBV28 and TRBJ2-1, with unresolved D. Trimming cost V 3 bases and J 12 bases, with 9 bases left between them. The CDR3 covers 11 residues. The germline V gene has CDR1 MDHEN and CDR2 SYDVKM. The CDR3 nucleotides read TGTGCCAGCAGTTTCGTCGGGTCGCAGTTCTTC. It codes for CASSFVGSQFF.

The chain joins TRBV6-1 to TRBJ2-2, with 7 bases identical to TRBD2. Germline V CDR1 and CDR2: MNHNS, SASEGT. The CDR3 totals 13 residues. The V gene end was trimmed by 6 bases and the J gene end by 6 bases; junction bases not matched to a gene: 4. The CDR3 sequence: CASRGTIAGELFF. As DNA, the CDR3 is TGTGCCAGCAGGGGGACTATCGCCGGGGAGCTGTTTTTT.

This chain connects TRBV5-4 to TRBJ1-4; TRBD1 aligns across 11 bases. Per the germline V gene, CDR1 is SGHNT and CDR2 is YYREEE (reference sequence). V dropped 5 bases and J dropped 7; count of bases not matched to a gene: 7. The CDR3 is made up of 15 amino acids. CDR3 sequence: CASSRTGGVGEKLFF. CDR3 sequence (DNA): TGTGCCAGCAGTCGGACAGGGGGCGTGGGTGAAAAACTGTTTTTT.

The V call is TRBV5-8, the J call TRBJ1-5; D gene ambiguous. V was trimmed by 0 bases and J by 2 bases, leaving 3 bases between them. Germline CDR1 and CDR2: SGHTS and YDEGEE. The CDR3 sequence is 13 residues long. The CDR3 is CASSLERNQPQHF. The CDR3, as DNA: TGTGCCAGCAGCTTGGAGCGCAATCAGCCCCAGCATTTT.

This clone has more than one count but fewer than ten. V and J are TRBV7-8 and TRBJ1-5; a weak D match, TRBD1 (5 bases). Germline CDR1 reads SGHVS; CDR2 reads FQNEAQ. CDR3 length: 16 residues. The germline V and J ends were trimmed by 1 base and 4 bases, with 14 bases remaining between them. The CDR3 loop is CASSLVSGGLNQPQHF. CDR3 DNA sequence: TGTGCCAGCAGCTTAGTTTCGGGGGGTCTTAATCAGCCCCAGCATTTT.

The gene calls are TRBV4-3 and TRBJ2-3, with D perhaps matching TRBD2 (5 bases). Trimming took 0 bases from V and 8 from J, leaving 15 bases between them. Germline loops: CDR1 LGHNA, CDR2 YSLEER. There are 15 residues in the CDR3. The CDR3 reads CASSQDRLDRGTQYF. The CDR3 DNA is TGCGCCAGCAGCCAAGATCGACTGGACCGGGGTACGCAGTATTTT.

A few counts support this clone. The rearrangement joins TRBV29-1 to TRBJ1-2, with 7 bases aligning to TRBD1. Trimming cost V 7 bases and J 0 bases; bases outside gene matches: 8. CDR1 is SQVTM, CDR2 ANQGSEA, per germline. The CDR3 totals 14 residues. Here the CDR3 reads CSGQGDISNYGYTF. CDR3 nucleotides: TGCAGCGGACAGGGAGACATATCTAACTATGGCTACACCTTC.

This rearrangement joins TRBV10-1 to TRBJ2-3; TRBD2 agrees at 7 bases. The trim removed 6 bases at V and 4 bases at J, leaving 1 base unmatched. This CDR3 spans 12 amino acids. Germline assignment: CDR1 WNHNN and CDR2 SYGVQD (reference sequence). CDR3 DNA sequence: TGCGCCAGCAGCCTAGCGGCAGATACGCAGTATTTT. It is translated as CASSLAADTQYF.

There are a few counts of this clone. The chain has TRBV4-3 and TRBJ2-7; 7 bases map to TRBD1. This CDR3 spans 15 amino acids. Germline V gene lookup returns CDR1 LGHNA and CDR2 YSLEER. V was pared by 1 base and J by 2 bases, with 5 bases of the junction left unmatched. CDR3 bases: TGCGCCAGCAGCCAAGCTTTCCAGGGGGCCTACGAGCAGTACTTC. Translation: CASSQAFQGAYEQYF.

This clone was counted between two and nine times. V is TRBV10-3 and J is TRBJ1-6; possible D gene TRBD1, 5 bases. The CDR3 is 15 amino acids. Trimming stripped 0 bases from V and 9 bases from J, with 12 bases between. Germline lookup yields CDR1 ENHRY and CDR2 SYGVKD. CDR3 sequence: CAISESSPGSSPLHF. The CDR3 nucleotides are TGTGCCATCAGTGAGTCAAGCCCAGGGTCTTCACCCCTCCACTTT.

The chain recombines TRBV5-6 with TRBJ1-5; D gene unclear. Germline V gives CDR1 SGHDT, CDR2 YYEEEE. The V end lost 4 bases, the J end lost 0 bases, and 14 bases lay between the germline ends. The CDR3 runs 16 residues. The CDR3 is CASSMGGQNSNQPQHF. The CDR3 nucleotides read TGTGCCAGCAGCATGGGTGGGCAGAATAGCAATCAGCCCCAGCATTTT.

The chain combines TRBV5-8 with TRBJ2-3; TRBD2 aligns across 13 bases. The CDR3 contains 16 residues. The germline gives CDR1 SGHTS, CDR2 YDEGEE. V was pared by 4 bases and J by 3 bases, with 5 bases of the junction left unmatched. CDR3 protein: CASSRGLAGRTDTQYF. CDR3 DNA: TGTGCCAGCAGCCGGGGACTAGCGGGAAGGACAGATACGCAGTATTTT.

There are a few counts of this clone. V is TRBV2 and J is TRBJ2-7; D possibly corresponds to TRBD2 (6 bases). V was trimmed by 2 bases and J by 5 bases, leaving 10 bases between them. Germline CDR1 is SNHLY and CDR2 is FYNNEI. The CDR3 loop spans 13 amino acids. This CDR3 is CASSELAPHEQYF. The DNA of the CDR3 is TGTGCCAGCAGTGAACTAGCGCCGCACGAGCAGTACTTC.

This chain links TRBV7-6 with TRBJ2-3; 10 bases fit TRBD2. Germline CDR1 and CDR2: SGHVS and FNYEAQ. This CDR3 contains 15 residues. The J segment lost 4 bases and the V segment lost 3 bases, leaving 4 bases of the junction unmatched. CDR3 DNA: TGTGCCAGCAGCTTCAGCGGGGGGGCGGCAGATACGCAGTATTTT. It is translated as CASSFSGGAADTQYF.

The rearrangement links TRBV6-5 to TRBJ2-5; 14 bases align to TRBD2. The assigned J gene may be wrong: the sequence end matches TRBJ2-7 better. The CDR3 is 16 amino acids. Germline V gene lookup returns CDR1 MNHEY and CDR2 SVGAGI. The DNA of the CDR3 is TGTGCCAGCAGTTCCGGGACTAGCGGGGGCTCCTACGAGCAGTACTTC. Translated: CASSSGTSGGSYEQYF.

This chain connects TRBV28 to TRBJ1-1; TRBD1 matches 8 bases. The germline V gene has CDR1 MDHEN and CDR2 SYDVKM. Trimming took 5 bases from V and 3 from J; bases not matched to a gene: 8. The CDR3 contains 15 residues. The chain's CDR3 is CASSPPDRVYTEAFF. In DNA form, the CDR3 reads TGTGCCAGCAGTCCCCCGGACAGGGTTTACACTGAAGCTTTCTTT.

The chain links TRBV4-3 to TRBJ1-1; the D is unclear. CDR3 length equals 16 residues. The V end was cut by 3 bases, the J end by 0 bases, with 14 bases between. Looked up from germline, CDR1 is LGHNA and CDR2 is YSLEER. The CDR3 bases are TGCGCCAGCAGCCACGAGTTACGAGGTCTGAACACTGAAGCTTTCTTT. It is translated as CASSHELRGLNTEAFF.

This clone was seen only a few times. CDR3 coding DNA: TGTGCCAGCAGCCCCCGCCTGGGACTAACTAATGAAAAACTGTTTTTT. Translated: CASSPRLGLTNEKLFF. The chain couples TRBV7-9 to TRBJ1-4; D may be TRBD1 (5 bases). With 5 bases removed from V and 1 base from J, the gap between germline ends came to 14 bases. The germline V gene has CDR1 SEHNR and CDR2 FQNEAQ (reference sequence). This CDR3 contains 16 residues.

This clone was found a few times. J is TRBJ1-4 and V is TRBV6-6, with a tentative D call TRBD1 (5 bases). This CDR3 is built from 15 residues. V was cut by 2 bases and J by 0 bases, with 7 bases left in between. Per the germline V gene, CDR1 is MNHNY and CDR2 is SVGAGI (reference sequence). CDR3 in DNA: TGTGCCAGCAGTTACGCGGACACAACTAATGAAAAACTGTTTTTT. Residues: CASSYADTTNEKLFF.

This clone was recorded only once. The rearrangement uses TRBV5-6 and TRBJ2-1, with 14 bases lining up with TRBD2. The CDR3 is 17 amino acids. J was trimmed by 0 bases and V by 4 bases; bases with no gene match: 3. The germline V gene encodes CDR1 SGHDT and CDR2 YYEEEE. DNA of the CDR3: TGTGCCAGCAGCGGGACTAGCGGGAGCACCTCCTACAATGAGCAGTTCTTC. Translating it yields CASSGTSGSTSYNEQFF. Full variable domain (remainder filled in from reference TRBV5-6 and TRBJ2-1): DAGVTQSPTHLIKTRGQQVTLRCSPKSGHDTVSWYQQALGQGPQFIFQYYEEEERQRGNFPDRFSGHQFPNYSSELNVNALLLGDSALYLCASSGTSGSTSYNEQFFGPGTRLTVL.

This clone showed up just a few times. The rearrangement uses TRBV7-6 and TRBJ1-5; 9 bases align to TRBD1. The junction had 8 bases not matched to a gene; V was cut back by 5 bases and J by 6 bases. This CDR3 region has 15 residues. Germline CDR1 and CDR2: SGHVS and FNYEAQ. Here the CDR3 reads CASSLGTGRGQPQHF. The CDR3 nucleotides are TGTGCCAGCAGCCTGGGGACAGGGAGAGGTCAGCCCCAGCATTTT.

This clone was found once. Here the CDR3 reads CASSSQVDNPNSGNTIYF. DNA of the CDR3: TGTGCCAGCAGCTCCCAGGTGGACAACCCTAACTCTGGAAACACCATATATTTT. The genes are TRBV7-4 and TRBJ1-3, with a weak D call TRBD1 (5 bases). This CDR3 has 18 residues. Germline CDR1 and CDR2: SGHVT and SQSDAQ. The V end was cut by 4 bases, the J end by 0 bases, with 19 bases between.

The chain has TRBV30 and TRBJ1-3; D is unclear. This CDR3 region has 13 residues. The ends were cut back, 0 bases at V and 0 bases at J, with 3 bases in the middle. Germline V lookup: CDR1 GTSNPN, CDR2 SVGIG (reference sequence). Here the CDR3 reads CAWSVSSGNTIYF. DNA of the CDR3: TGTGCCTGGAGTGTCAGCTCTGGAAACACCATATATTTT.